This TCR beta chain was recorded in a study of molecular identifiers for immune sequencing clone quantification. With 2 bases clipped from V and 5 bases from J, the junction kept 8 bases outside the gene matches. The CDR3 has 16 amino acids. CDR1 and CDR2 from the germline V gene are SGHTA and FQGTGA. TCRdb independently ran MiXCR on the PCR reads; one entry per CDR3 protein. The table records about half a million distinct CDR3 sequences, 20% to 25% of them present only once. This clonotype originated in a human donor in good health. Some libraries in this study had Jurkat cell RNA spiked in. Input material: naive CD8+ T cells from blood, with Jurkat cell RNA spiked in. Subset in this sample: FACS-sorted CD8+CD4-CCR7+CD45RA+ naive T cells. The chain uses TRBV7-3 and TRBJ2-5; the match to TRBD2 covers 10 bases. The CDR3 loop reads CASSLYASGGAETQYF. CDR3 coding DNA: TGTGCCAGCAGCTTATACGCTAGCGGGGGTGCCGAGACCCAGTACTTC.